This TCR beta chain was profiled in a study of T cell responses to AZD1222 COVID-19 vaccine. Assay used: immunoSEQ multiplex PCR; TCRdb lists only in-frame clones, some missing. This sample has some 120,000 clones; 80% to 95% occur once, and the top ten carry 4% to 5%. Looked up from germline, CDR1 is LGHNA and CDR2 is YNFKEQ. V shed 5 bases and J 10 bases; nucleotides not matched to a gene: 10. CDR3 size: 15 residues. Study results and caveats: Repertoire collection took place solely once the T cell response had peaked. Close to half of all spike-specific TCRs reportedly target regions of the variants that are unmutated.

About this clone itself: The antigen is undetermined.

This receptor was taken from an adult who received the MenACWY meningococcal vaccine as a control. The chain joins TRBV4-2 to TRBJ1-6; 8 bases fit TRBD1. The source material was peripheral blood, sampled 28 days after the second dose of the MenACWY control vaccine. Here the CDR3 DNA reads TGTGCCAGCAGCTTACAAGGACAGGGATCCTCACCCCTCCACTTT. Residues: CASSLQGQGSSPLHF.